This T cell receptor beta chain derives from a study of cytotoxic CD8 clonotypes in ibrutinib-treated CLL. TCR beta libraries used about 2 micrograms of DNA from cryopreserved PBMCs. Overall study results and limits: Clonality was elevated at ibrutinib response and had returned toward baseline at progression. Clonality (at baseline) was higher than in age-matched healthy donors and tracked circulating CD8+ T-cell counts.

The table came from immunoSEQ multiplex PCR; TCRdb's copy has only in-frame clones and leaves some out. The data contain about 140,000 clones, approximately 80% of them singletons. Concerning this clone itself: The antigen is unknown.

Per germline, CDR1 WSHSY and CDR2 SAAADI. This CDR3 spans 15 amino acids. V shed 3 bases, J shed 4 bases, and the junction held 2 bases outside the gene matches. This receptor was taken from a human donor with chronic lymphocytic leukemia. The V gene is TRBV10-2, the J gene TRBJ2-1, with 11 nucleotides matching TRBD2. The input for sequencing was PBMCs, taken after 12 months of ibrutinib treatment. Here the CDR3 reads CASSEGTSGYNEQFF. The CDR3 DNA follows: TGCGCCAGCAGTGAAGGGACTAGCGGTTACAATGAGCAGTTCTTC.